The present T cell receptor beta chain was sequenced within a study of CD4+ T cells in melanoma. Study findings and constraints: Reportedly, melanoma neoantigen-specific CD4+ T cells showed varied differentiation states.

The repertoire was sequenced with immunoSEQ multiplex PCR; TCRdb's copy has only in-frame clones and lacks some. Found here are some 110,000 clones, 80% to 95% of them singletons; the top ten hold 3% to 4%. Germline CDR1 is SGHTA and CDR2 is FQGNSA. This CDR3 is 15 amino acids long. The trim removed 8 bases at V and 0 bases at J, leaving 6 bases unmatched. Points on this clone: Its specificity is not known.

Sequenced input: peripheral blood. The TCR comes from a human donor with melanoma. This chain connects TRBV7-2 to TRBJ2-2; TRBD1 aligns across 7 bases. CDR3 in DNA: TGTGCCAGCCAAATGACAGGGACGAACACCGGGGAGCTGTTTTTT. Protein sequence: CASQMTGTNTGELFF.